The T cell receptor beta chain under discussion was sequenced for a study of T cell responses to AZD1222 COVID-19 vaccine. Study findings and constraints: Of spike-specific TCRs, nearly half reportedly target regions left unmutated in variants. It should be noted that donors were predominantly white British and more often female, and clonal diversity was possibly underestimated. Repertoires were obtained only post-peak T cell response. There were vaccine-associated CD4 TCRs across spike, dominant at 160-218 and 743-854.

Germline V gives CDR1 LGHNA, CDR2 YSLEER. CDR3 length: 15 residues. V lost 0 bases, J lost 3 bases, and 12 bases lay in between. Libraries were prepared by immunoSEQ multiplex PCR; TCRdb keeps only in-frame clonotypes and omits some of them. The top ten hold 26% of the sample, which has roughly 93,000 clones, roughly 90% seen once. Remarks on this clone: Its matching antigen is unknown.

The receptor comes from an adult in good health. This chain uses TRBV4-3 with TRBJ2-7; D call uncertain. The material was peripheral blood, obtained on day 0 of AZD1222 vaccination. CDR3 sequence reads: CASSQDRVGDYEQYF. CDR3 bases: TGCGCCAGCAGCCAAGATAGGGTCGGAGACTACGAGCAGTACTTC.